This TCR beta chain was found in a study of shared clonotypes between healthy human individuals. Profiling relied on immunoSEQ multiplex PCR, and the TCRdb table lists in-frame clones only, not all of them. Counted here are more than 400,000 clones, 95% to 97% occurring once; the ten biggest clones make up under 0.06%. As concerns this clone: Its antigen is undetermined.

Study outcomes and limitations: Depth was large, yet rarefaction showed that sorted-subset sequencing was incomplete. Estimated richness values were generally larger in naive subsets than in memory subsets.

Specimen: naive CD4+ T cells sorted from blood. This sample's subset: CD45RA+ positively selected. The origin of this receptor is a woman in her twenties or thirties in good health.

The CDR3 sequence: CAWREDRANTEAFF. As DNA, the CDR3 is TGTGCCTGGAGGGAAGACAGGGCGAACACTGAAGCTTTCTTT. This chain links TRBV30 with TRBJ1-1; 7 bases line up with TRBD1. The V and J ends lost 3 bases and 1 base, in that order; junction bases with no gene match: 5. Looked up from germline, CDR1 is GTSNPN and CDR2 is SVGIG (reference sequence). This CDR3 is built from 14 residues.